What follows are 31 T cell receptor beta chains derived from one specimen sequenced in a study of early T cells in non-severe SARS-CoV-2 infection. One entry per CDR3 protein results from TCRdb running MiXCR on the 5' RACE reads. In the table there are about 100,000 distinct CDR3 sequences, about 12% of which are singletons. Sequences were obtained from whole blood. These receptors all come from an adult who was a healthcare worker with PCR-confirmed SARS-CoV-2 infection or an uninfected control (not recorded which).

This chain links TRBV7-2 with TRBJ2-5, with 10 bases that match TRBD2. CDR1 and CDR2 (germline): SGHTA, FQGNSA. The trim removed 4 bases at V and 10 bases at J, leaving 6 bases unmatched. CDR3 length: 13 residues. The CDR3 bases are TGTGCCAGCAGCTCGGCTAGCGGGAGAAACCAGTACTTC. This gives the protein CASSSASGRNQYF.

This chain connects TRBV2 to TRBJ2-3; 9 nucleotides match TRBD1. J was trimmed by 0 bases and V by 6 bases; bases with no gene match: 7. CDR1 and CDR2 (germline): SNHLY, FYNNEI. The CDR3 consists of 16 residues. CDR3: CASSRTGAPSTDTQYF. The CDR3, as DNA: TGTGCCAGCAGCAGGACAGGGGCTCCCAGCACAGATACGCAGTATTTT.

This clonotype has just a few counts. V gene TRBV6-2 or TRBV6-3 combines with J gene TRBJ2-1; D is undetermined. The CDR3 length is 12 residues. V lost 8 bases to trimming and J lost 9 bases, with 14 bases between them. Germline loops: CDR1 MNHEY, CDR2 SVGEGT. The CDR3 DNA is TGTGCCAGCGCCCTGGTCCCTGGTGAGCAGTTCTTC. It codes for CASALVPGEQFF.

The sample holds a few counts of this clonotype. The chain carries TRBV20-1 and TRBJ2-7; no clear D gene. The CDR3 has 12 residues. From germline, CDR1 is DFQATT and CDR2 SNEGSKA (reference sequence). V dropped 2 bases and J dropped 0 bases, with 5 bases sitting between them. The CDR3 sequence: CSARLSSYEQYF. The CDR3 coding sequence is TGCAGTGCTAGACTGTCCTCCTACGAGCAGTACTTC.

In this sample, this clonotype turned up many times. The V and J genes are TRBV5-5 and TRBJ2-7; TRBD2 matches 12 bases. This CDR3 has 15 amino acids. Germline V gene lookup returns CDR1 SGHKS and CDR2 YYEKEE (reference sequence). The junction had 5 bases not matched to a gene; V was cut back by 4 bases and J by 3 bases. The CDR3 sequence: CASSPTSGRIYEQYF. CDR3 in DNA: TGTGCCAGCAGCCCTACTAGCGGGAGGATCTACGAGCAGTACTTC.

V is TRBV11-2 and J is TRBJ2-4; D call uncertain. This CDR3 has 13 amino acids. Germline-derived CDR1 and CDR2 are SGHAT and FQNNGV. V dropped 4 bases and J dropped 0 bases, with 4 bases sitting between them. This chain's CDR3 is CASSYIAKNIQYF. In DNA form, the CDR3 reads TGTGCCAGCAGCTATATAGCCAAAAACATTCAGTACTTC.

This clonotype was seen many times. CDR3 DNA: TGCGCCAGCAGCCAACCCAGCGCCGGGACACAATTCGAACAGAACACTGAAGCTTTCTTT. The encoded protein is CASSQPSAGTQFEQNTEAFF. The chain joins TRBV4-1 to TRBJ1-1, with TRBD1 as a possible D gene (6 bases). Germline CDR1 reads MGHRA; CDR2 reads YSYEKL. V shed 2 bases and J shed 1 base, with 26 bases lying between them. The CDR3 extends over 20 amino acids.

This clonotype was detected ten times or more. The chain has TRBV6-5 and TRBJ1-1; D not certain. The CDR3 has 12 residues. Trimming stripped 3 bases from V and 1 base from J, with 3 bases between. Per germline, CDR1 MNHEY and CDR2 SVGAGI. This CDR3 is CASSYRNTEAFF. The CDR3 DNA is TGTGCCAGCAGTTATCGGAACACTGAAGCTTTCTTT.

This clonotype came up once. J is TRBJ2-7 and V is TRBV12-3 or TRBV12-4, with TRBD1 identical over 7 bases. CDR3 size: 16 residues. The V and J ends lost 6 bases and 7 bases, in that order; junction bases with no gene match: 18. CDR3 sequence: CASSLPGWTGTFEQYF. Here the CDR3 DNA reads TGTGCCAGCAGCTTACCCGGGTGGACAGGTACTTTTGAGCAGTACTTC.

This chain links TRBV29-1 with TRBJ2-7; tentative D call: TRBD2 (5 bases). Germline CDR1 and CDR2: SQVTM and ANQGSEA. The CDR3 loop spans 11 amino acids. V lost 7 bases, J lost 3 bases, and 10 bases lay in between. The CDR3 loop is CSATRDYEQYF. The CDR3 nucleotides are TGCAGCGCAACACGGGACTACGAGCAGTACTTC.

This clonotype showed up many times. J is TRBJ2-1 and V is TRBV11-2; 11 positions match TRBD2. V gave up 5 bases and J gave up 0 bases; unmatched junction bases: 9. Germline V gene sequence: CDR1 SGHAT, CDR2 FQNNGV. CDR3 size: 18 residues. This chain's CDR3 is CASSPGGTSGSSYNEQFF. In DNA form, the CDR3 reads TGTGCCAGCAGCCCAGGGGGGACTAGCGGTAGCTCCTACAATGAGCAGTTCTTC.

This clonotype was picked up many times. This chain uses TRBV3-1 with TRBJ2-7, with 8 nucleotides matching TRBD2. J was trimmed by 3 bases and V by 4 bases; bases with no gene match: 5. The CDR3 is made up of 14 amino acids. The germline V gene encodes CDR1 LGHDT and CDR2 YNNKEL (reference sequence). CDR3 protein: CASSPSGSGYEQYF. The CDR3 nucleotides are TGTGCCAGCAGCCCCAGCGGGAGCGGCTACGAGCAGTACTTC.

J is TRBJ1-5 and V is TRBV5-1, with D possibly being TRBD1 (5 bases). The V end was cut by 4 bases, the J end by 4 bases, with 12 bases between. CDR1 SGHRS and CDR2 YFSETQ come from the germline V gene. The CDR3 has 14 residues. This CDR3 reads CASSPYGANQPQHF. The CDR3 region has the DNA TGCGCCAGCAGCCCATACGGGGCGAATCAGCCCCAGCATTTT. Full variable domain (missing parts from reference TRBV5-1 and TRBJ1-5): KAGVTQTPRYLIKTRGQQVTLSCSPISGHRSVSWYQQTPGQGLQFLFEYFSETQRNKGNFPGRFSGRQFSNSRSEMNVSTLELGDSALYLCASSPYGANQPQHFGDGTRLSIL.

This clonotype was counted a few times. The V and J genes are TRBV6-4 and TRBJ2-3; TRBD2 matches 10 bases. CDR1 and CDR2 (germline): MRHNA, SNTAGT. This CDR3 is built from 15 residues. The junction had 6 bases not matched to a gene; V was cut back by 3 bases and J by 6 bases. The DNA of the CDR3 is TGTGCCAGCAGTGAGGCTAGCGGGAGAGGGGATACGCAGTATTTT. Protein sequence: CASSEASGRGDTQYF.

This clonotype appeared many times. The chain links TRBV24-1 to TRBJ2-2, with 8 bases matching TRBD1. J lost 6 bases, V lost 4 bases, and 6 bases had no gene match. Germline values: CDR1 KGHDR, CDR2 SFDVKD. The CDR3 sequence is 15 residues long. For the CDR3, the DNA is TGTGCCACCAGTGAGATGGGACAGGCCCCCGGGGAGCTGTTTTTT. This encodes CATSEMGQAPGELFF.

This clonotype was detected a few times. V is TRBV29-1 and J is TRBJ2-1, with D tentatively TRBD1 or TRBD2 (5 bases each). The V gene's germline CDR1 is SQVTM and CDR2 ANQGSEA. The CDR3 sequence is 12 residues long. V was pared by 6 bases and J by 4 bases, with 10 bases between. The CDR3 DNA sequence: TGCAGCGTCGGGACGGAGTACAATGAGCAGTTCTTC. Protein sequence: CSVGTEYNEQFF.

This clonotype was counted only a few times. J is TRBJ2-1 and V is TRBV4-3; 8 nucleotides agree with TRBD2. CDR1 is LGHNA, CDR2 YSLEER, per germline. The length of the CDR3 is 15 residues. V trimming: 4 bases; J trimming: 4 bases; junction bases outside the gene matches: 6. The CDR3 reads CASSLSSGDYNEQFF. In DNA form, the CDR3 reads TGCGCCAGCAGCCTCAGTAGCGGGGATTACAATGAGCAGTTCTTC.

The chain recombines TRBV20-1 with TRBJ2-5; 9 nucleotides match TRBD2. The CDR3 covers 14 residues. CDR1 and CDR2 (germline): DFQATT, SNEGSKA (reference sequence). V was clipped by 4 bases and J by 4 bases; unmatched bases: 7. In DNA, the CDR3 is TGCAGTGCTATAGCGGGAGCGGGGGGAGAGACCCAGTACTTC. Amino acid sequence: CSAIAGAGGETQYF.

This clonotype was counted between two and nine times. The chain uses TRBV3-1 and TRBJ1-5; D unresolved. Deletions cut 1 base from V and 3 bases from J, with 10 bases between. The CDR3 covers 15 residues. Germline CDR1 and CDR2: LGHDT and YNNKEL (reference sequence). This chain's CDR3 is CASSQGIGSNQPQHF. The DNA for the CDR3 is TGTGCCAGCAGCCAAGGAATTGGATCCAATCAGCCCCAGCATTTT.

A remark on this clonotype: A much more abundant neighbour one base away suggests this may be a read error. The chain couples TRBV18 to TRBJ1-3; 8 bases line up with TRBD1. This CDR3 comprises 22 residues. CDR1 and CDR2 (germline): KGHSH, LQKENI. For the CDR3, the DNA is TGTGCCAGCTCACCACCGGCTACAGGGGGACTAGCTCTCCTTAGCTCTGGAAACACCGTATATTTT. Translation: CASSPPATGGLALLSSGNTVYF.

This clonotype was counted at least ten times. The chain uses TRBV29-1 and TRBJ2-1; 9 bases match TRBD2. J lost 2 bases, V lost 4 bases, and 15 bases had no gene match. Germline V gene sequence: CDR1 SQVTM, CDR2 ANQGSEA. This CDR3 is 18 amino acids long. The CDR3 DNA reads TGCAGCGTTGTGGGGGCGGAGGTTAGCGGGAGAACCTACAATGAGCAGTTCTTC. Translating it yields CSVVGAEVSGRTYNEQFF.

This chain uses TRBV12-3 or TRBV12-4 with TRBJ1-3; the match to TRBD1 covers 8 bases. This CDR3 has 14 residues. V lost 5 bases to trimming and J lost 2 bases; unmatched junction nucleotides: 2. CDR3 bases: TGTGCCAGCAGTCCGACAGGGGCTGGAAACACCATATATTTT. Translated: CASSPTGAGNTIYF.

The table lists this clonotype with many counts. The J gene is TRBJ2-7, the V gene TRBV6-5, with no clear D. V lost 5 bases to trimming and J lost 4 bases, with 15 bases between them. CDR1 is MNHEY, CDR2 SVGAGI, per germline. There are 14 residues in the CDR3. In DNA form, the CDR3 reads TGTGCCAGCAGTCAACCGCCAGGATCTTACGAGCAGTACTTC. This translates into CASSQPPGSYEQYF.

This clonotype was seen many times. The chain uses TRBV7-9 and TRBJ2-7; 7 bases agree with TRBD1. V lost 5 bases and J lost 1; bases outside the gene matches: 11. Germline values: CDR1 SEHNR, CDR2 FQNEAQ (reference sequence). This CDR3 comprises 16 residues. CDR3 DNA: TGTGCCAGCAGCCCCCAGGTCGGACAGGCTTCCTACGAGCAGTACTTC. Its protein product is CASSPQVGQASYEQYF.

In this sample, this clonotype turned up many times. This chain uses TRBV28 with TRBJ2-7, with D unresolved. Germline V gene lookup returns CDR1 MDHEN and CDR2 SYDVKM. V was cut by 3 bases and J by 4 bases, with 10 bases left in between. This CDR3 contains 13 residues. The CDR3 reads CASSFPESYEQYF. As DNA, the CDR3 is TGTGCCAGCAGTTTCCCGGAGTCGTACGAGCAGTACTTC.

This chain connects TRBV20-1 to TRBJ2-1; weak D call: TRBD2 (6 bases). Between the trimmed V and J ends, which lost 3 bases and 2 bases, there was a span of 8 bases. The CDR3 consists of 13 residues. Per germline, CDR1 DFQATT and CDR2 SNEGSKA (reference sequence). CDR3 nucleotides: TGCAGTGCTAGGGCGGGGCCCTACAATGAGCAGTTCTTC. Encoded protein: CSARAGPYNEQFF.

This clonotype was seen at least ten times. This rearrangement joins TRBV27 to TRBJ1-5, with a tentative D call TRBD1 (6 bases). Germline-derived CDR1 and CDR2 are MNHEY and SMNVEV (reference sequence). Deletions cut 8 bases from V and 1 base from J, with 21 bases between. The CDR3 totals 17 residues. Here the CDR3 DNA reads TGTGCCAGCTATCAGACTGACAAGGGGGAAAGCAATCAGCCCCAGCATTTT. Its protein is CASYQTDKGESNQPQHF.

This clonotype was counted ten times or more. The gene calls are TRBV30 and TRBJ2-7; D unresolved. V lost 0 bases, J lost 0 bases, and 6 bases lay in between. The length of the CDR3 is 13 residues. The germline CDR1 and CDR2 sequences are GTSNPN and SVGIG (reference sequence). The CDR3 nucleotides read TGTGCCTGGAGTGTAGGAAGCTCCTACGAGCAGTACTTC. Translation gives CAWSVGSSYEQYF.

This clonotype was seen a handful of times. This chain joins TRBV27 and TRBJ2-4, with 8 bases aligning to TRBD1. Germline V CDR1 and CDR2: MNHEY, SMNVEV (reference sequence). J was trimmed by 5 bases and V by 8 bases; bases with no gene match: 2. The length of the CDR3 is 12 residues. CDR3 in amino acids: CASATGENIQYF. The DNA of the CDR3 is TGTGCCAGCGCGACAGGGGAAAACATTCAGTACTTC.

This clonotype has a count of ten or more. The V gene is TRBV29-1, the J gene TRBJ2-3; 7 bases fit TRBD1. The CDR3 length is 14 residues. V was pared by 3 bases and J by 4 bases, with 7 bases of the junction left unmatched. The V gene's germline CDR1 is SQVTM and CDR2 ANQGSEA. In nucleotides, the CDR3 is TGCAGCGTTGATATGGCAGGGGGAGCAGATACGCAGTATTTT. It codes for CSVDMAGGADTQYF.

The CDR3 loop reads CASSLRTGSPGELFF. The CDR3 DNA is TGTGCCAGCAGCCTTCGGACAGGGTCCCCCGGGGAGCTGTTTTTT. This rearrangement joins TRBV11-2 to TRBJ2-2, with 8 nucleotides matching TRBD1. CDR3 size: 15 residues. The ends lost 5 bases at V and 6 bases at J; junction bases unmatched: 8. Germline V gene lookup returns CDR1 SGHAT and CDR2 FQNNGV.